Sequencing of this TCR beta chain was carried out in a study of OX40 agonist ivuxolimab in advanced cancers. General study points: Expanded clones were, on average, more numerous among CD8+ T cells than CD4+. Blood T cells, both CD4+ and CD8+, expanded clonally by week 6 at 0.1 to 3.0 mg/kg.

As for this clone: The target antigen is unknown.

V was clipped by 6 bases and J by 0 bases, with 12 bases between them. The CDR3 has 15 residues. From germline, CDR1 is ENHRY and CDR2 SYGVKD. Here immunoSEQ multiplex PCR was the method, and the copy in TCRdb shows in-frame clones only, minus some. This repertoire shows 55,000 to 65,000 clones, approximately 86% found once; its top ten account for over 0.45%. The V and J genes are TRBV10-3 and TRBJ1-3; unclear D gene. The receptor was derived from an adult with an advanced solid tumor such as melanoma, head and neck, liver or kidney cancer. Source: CD4+ or CD8+ T cells sorted from blood, taken in a trial of the OX40 agonist ivuxolimab. DNA of the CDR3: TGTGCCATCAGGGCGGATCGCGCCTCTGGAAACACCATATATTTT. It encodes CAIRADRASGNTIYF.